The clone carrying this TCR beta chain was detected only once. From unsorted bulk tissue weighing 20-30 mg, DNA and RNA were co-extracted. From roughly 0.55 ug of total RNA, TCR beta-specific cDNA was reverse-transcribed using a constant-region primer. Employing slightly modified ARM-PCR, three nested multiplex PCR rounds were run, and these gave rise to the TCR beta libraries. Each CDR3 protein gets one entry after TCRdb re-called the multiplex PCR reads with MiXCR. The sample includes some 190,000 distinct CDR3 sequences, around four fifths of them seen just once. This entry comes from a study of tumor-infiltrating lymphocytes in primary liver carcinoma. Material for sequencing was tumor tissue from primary liver carcinoma. This clonotype was sampled from a middle-aged man with primary liver carcinoma and hepatitis B virus infection.

CDR3 DNA: TGCAGCGCGGAATGGGGTAATAACGAGCAGTACTTC. Its protein is CSAEWGNNEQYF. The V call is TRBV29-1, the J call TRBJ2-7; D call uncertain. Germline values: CDR1 SQVTM, CDR2 ANQGSEA. Between the trimmed V and J ends, which lost 7 bases and 5 bases, there was a span of 15 bases. The CDR3 extends over 12 amino acids.